This T cell receptor (beta chain) was recovered during a study of blood T cell repertoires in COVID-19. About the study: T cells, B-cell-depleted T cells, or PBMCs supplied cDNA or gDNA.

With 3 bases removed from V and 3 bases from J, the gap between germline ends came to 9 bases. Germline values: CDR1 MNHEY, CDR2 SMNVEV (reference sequence). CDR3 length: 14 amino acids. How the authors handled the data: Quantification of nucleated cells was approximated via reference gene primer amplification. Assay: immunoSEQ multiplex PCR; the TCRdb copy retains only in-frame clones and omits some. V and J calls and clone size are given by that table; D and trimming were obtained from the DNA. The table includes 230,000 or so clones, 80% to 85% detected once. Participant-reported clinical history was the basis for cohort assignment. In its sample, this clone was seen a few times.

The receptor was derived from a man in his forties or fifties who had recovered from COVID-19. V usage is TRBV27 and J usage is TRBJ1-5; no definite D call. Material for sequencing was PBMCs or T cells enriched from blood (not recorded which). The CDR3: CASSFEGFNQPQHF. DNA for the CDR3: TGTGCCAGCAGTTTTGAGGGTTTCAATCAGCCCCAGCATTTT.